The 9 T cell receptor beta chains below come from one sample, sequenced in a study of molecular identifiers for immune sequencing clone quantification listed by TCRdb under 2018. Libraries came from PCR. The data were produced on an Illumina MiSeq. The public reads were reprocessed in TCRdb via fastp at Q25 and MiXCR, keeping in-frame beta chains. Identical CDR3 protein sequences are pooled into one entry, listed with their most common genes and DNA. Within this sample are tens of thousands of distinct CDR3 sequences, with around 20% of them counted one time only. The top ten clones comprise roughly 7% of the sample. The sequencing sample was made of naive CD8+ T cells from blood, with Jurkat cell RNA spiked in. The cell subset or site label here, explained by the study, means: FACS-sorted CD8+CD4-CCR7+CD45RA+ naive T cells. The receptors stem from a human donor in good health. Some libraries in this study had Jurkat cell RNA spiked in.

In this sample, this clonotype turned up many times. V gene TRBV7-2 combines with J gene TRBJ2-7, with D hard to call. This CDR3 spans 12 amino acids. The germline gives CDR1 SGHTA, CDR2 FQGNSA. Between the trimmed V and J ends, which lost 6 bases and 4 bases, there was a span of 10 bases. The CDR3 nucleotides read TGTGCCAGCAGTCATTGGGGATACGAGCAGTACTTC. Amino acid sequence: CASSHWGYEQYF.

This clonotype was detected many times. The CDR3 is CASSSSGAPQPQHF. The CDR3 region has the DNA TGTGCCAGCAGCTCCTCAGGGGCCCCTCAGCCCCAGCATTTT. The chain carries TRBV7-2 and TRBJ1-5; TRBD1 is a possible D gene (6 bases). V lost 4 bases and J lost 6, with 13 bases in between. Germline CDR1 SGHTA, CDR2 FQGNSA. This CDR3 comprises 14 residues.

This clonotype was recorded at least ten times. The CDR3 coding sequence is TGTGCCAGCAGCCATTCGACAGCGGATAATGAAAAACTGTTTTTT. This translates into CASSHSTADNEKLFF. The J gene is TRBJ1-4, the V gene TRBV4-2, with D possibly being TRBD1 (5 bases). The CDR3 length is 15 residues. Germline V gene data show CDR1 as LGHNA and CDR2 as YNFKEQ. With 3 bases removed from V and 4 bases from J, the gap between germline ends came to 12 bases.

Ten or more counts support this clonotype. The CDR3 loop is CASSPLGQDAYEQYF. The CDR3 DNA reads as TGTGCCAGCAGCCCACTAGGACAGGATGCCTACGAGCAGTACTTC. The chain carries TRBV9 and TRBJ2-7; TRBD1 aligns across 7 bases. The germline V gene encodes CDR1 SGDLS and CDR2 YYNGEE. The CDR3 consists of 15 residues. V shed 4 bases, J shed 2 bases, and the junction held 9 bases outside the gene matches.

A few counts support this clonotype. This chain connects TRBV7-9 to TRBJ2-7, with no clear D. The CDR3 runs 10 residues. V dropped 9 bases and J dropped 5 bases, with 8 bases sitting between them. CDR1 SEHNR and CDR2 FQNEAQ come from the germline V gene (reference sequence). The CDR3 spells CASGIHEQYF. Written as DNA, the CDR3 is TGTGCCAGTGGCATCCACGAGCAGTACTTC. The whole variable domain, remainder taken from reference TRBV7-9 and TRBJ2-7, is DTGVSQNPRHKITKRGQNVTFRCDPISEHNRLYWYRQTLGQGPEFLTYFQNEAQLEKSRLLSDRFSAERPKGSFSTLEIQRTEQGDSAMYLCASGIHEQYFGPGTRLTVT.

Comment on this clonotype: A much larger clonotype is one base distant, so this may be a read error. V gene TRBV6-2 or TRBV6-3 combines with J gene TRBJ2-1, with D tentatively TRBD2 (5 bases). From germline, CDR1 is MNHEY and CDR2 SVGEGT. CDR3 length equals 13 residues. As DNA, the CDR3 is TGTGCCACCACGGACTTCTCTTACAATGAGCAGTCCTTC. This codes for CATTDFSYNEQSF.

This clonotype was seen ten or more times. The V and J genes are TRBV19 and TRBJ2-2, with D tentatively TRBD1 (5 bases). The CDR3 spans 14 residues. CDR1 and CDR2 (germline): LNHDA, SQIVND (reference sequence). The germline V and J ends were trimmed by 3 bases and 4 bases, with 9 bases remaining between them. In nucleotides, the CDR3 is TGTGCCAGTAGTATCGGCAGGGCCACCGGGGAGCTGTTTTTT. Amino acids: CASSIGRATGELFF.

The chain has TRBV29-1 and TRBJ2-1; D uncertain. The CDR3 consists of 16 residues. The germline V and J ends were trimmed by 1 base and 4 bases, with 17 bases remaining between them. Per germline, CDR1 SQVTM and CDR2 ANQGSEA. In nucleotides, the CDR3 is TGCAGCGTTGAAGGCTACTACTTGGCGGATTACAATGAGCAGTTCTTC. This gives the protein CSVEGYYLADYNEQFF.

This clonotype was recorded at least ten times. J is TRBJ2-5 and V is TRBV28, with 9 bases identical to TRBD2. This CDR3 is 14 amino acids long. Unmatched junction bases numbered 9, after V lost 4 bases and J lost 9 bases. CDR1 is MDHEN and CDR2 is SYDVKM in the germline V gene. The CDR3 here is CASSSRLAGGAQYF. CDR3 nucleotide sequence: TGTGCCAGCAGTTCCCGACTGGCGGGAGGGGCCCAGTACTTC.